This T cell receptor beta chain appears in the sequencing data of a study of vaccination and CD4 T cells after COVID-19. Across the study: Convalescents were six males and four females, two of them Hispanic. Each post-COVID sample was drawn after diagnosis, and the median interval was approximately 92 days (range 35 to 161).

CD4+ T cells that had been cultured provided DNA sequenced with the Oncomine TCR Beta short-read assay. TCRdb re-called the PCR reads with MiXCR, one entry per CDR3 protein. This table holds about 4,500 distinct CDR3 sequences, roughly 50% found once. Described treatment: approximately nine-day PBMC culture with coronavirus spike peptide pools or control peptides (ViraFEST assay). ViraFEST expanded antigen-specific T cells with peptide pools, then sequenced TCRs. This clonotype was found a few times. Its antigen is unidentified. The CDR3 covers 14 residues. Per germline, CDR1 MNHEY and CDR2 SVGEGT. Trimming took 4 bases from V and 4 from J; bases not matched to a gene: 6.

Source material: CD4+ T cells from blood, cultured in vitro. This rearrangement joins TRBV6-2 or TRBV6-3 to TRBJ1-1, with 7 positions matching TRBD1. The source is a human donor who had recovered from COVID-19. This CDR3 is CASSSTGQATEAFF. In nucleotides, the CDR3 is TGTGCCAGCAGTTCGACCGGACAGGCCACTGAAGCTTTCTTT.